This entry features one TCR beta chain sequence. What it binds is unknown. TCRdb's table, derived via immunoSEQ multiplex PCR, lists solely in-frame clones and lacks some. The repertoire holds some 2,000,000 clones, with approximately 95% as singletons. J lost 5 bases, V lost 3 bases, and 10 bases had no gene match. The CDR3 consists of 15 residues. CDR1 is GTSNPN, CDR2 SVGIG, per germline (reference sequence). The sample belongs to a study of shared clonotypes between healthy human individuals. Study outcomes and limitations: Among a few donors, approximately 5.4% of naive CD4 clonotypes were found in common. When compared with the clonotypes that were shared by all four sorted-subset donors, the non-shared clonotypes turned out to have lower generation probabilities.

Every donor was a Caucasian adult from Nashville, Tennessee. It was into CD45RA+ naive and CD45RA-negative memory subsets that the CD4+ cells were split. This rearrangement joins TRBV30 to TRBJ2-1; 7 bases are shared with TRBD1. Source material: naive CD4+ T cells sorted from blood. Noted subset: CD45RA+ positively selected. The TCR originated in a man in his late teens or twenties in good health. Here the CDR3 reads CAWRKRQGINNEQFF. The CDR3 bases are TGTGCCTGGAGGAAAAGACAGGGAATAAACAATGAGCAGTTCTTC.